This entry lists 18 T cell receptor beta chains sequenced from one sample in a study of T-cell reconstitution after alpha-beta-depleted transplantation in children. Unique molecular identifiers featured in how the TCRbeta library was prepared. A single record per CDR3 protein comes from TCRdb applying MiXCR to the PCR reads. Of fewer than 550,000 distinct CDR3 sequences in the sample, about 10% are singletons; the top ten hold 12% to 15%. The sample in question was PBMCs, mostly from graft donor cells, obtained 180 days after TCRalphabeta/CD19-depleted stem cell transplant. Receptors originate from a female patient between 2 and 15 years old who had a stem cell transplant for aplastic anemia, so the T cells may come from the graft donor.

The chain links TRBV7-2 to TRBJ1-1; tentatively, D is TRBD1 (5 bases). Trimming left V 5 bases short and J 6 bases short, with 19 bases between. Per the germline V gene, CDR1 is SGHTA and CDR2 is FQGNSA. The CDR3 spans 15 residues. CDR3 in DNA: TGTGCCAGCAGCCCAGGCAGGACATACGTCCCTGAAGCTTTCTTT. As protein: CASSPGRTYVPEAFF.

A few counts support this clonotype. The V and J genes are TRBV7-2 and TRBJ2-3; perhaps TRBD2 as D (6 bases). The V end was cut by 5 bases, the J end by 0 bases, with 18 bases between. Per the germline V gene, CDR1 is SGHTA and CDR2 is FQGNSA. This CDR3 comprises 17 residues. The CDR3: CASSPQASGFSTDTQYF. CDR3 nucleotide sequence: TGTGCCAGCAGCCCCCAGGCGAGCGGGTTCAGCACAGATACGCAGTATTTT.

This clonotype has just a few counts. This chain joins TRBV11-1 and TRBJ2-3, with D perhaps matching TRBD2 (6 bases). The ends were cut back, 5 bases at V and 3 bases at J, with 24 bases in the middle. The CDR3 is made up of 18 amino acids. Germline-derived CDR1 and CDR2 are SGHAT and FQDESV (reference sequence). The CDR3 bases are TGTGCCAGCAGCCCGGCCCCTTGGCGGGAATCGAGAACAGATACGCAGTATTTT. Its translation: CASSPAPWRESRTDTQYF.

This clonotype was seen a few times. The chain combines TRBV28 with TRBJ2-7; D is undetermined. The CDR3 is made up of 11 amino acids. Germline V gives CDR1 MDHEN, CDR2 SYDVKM. Trimming cost V 3 bases and J 5 bases, with 5 bases left between them. DNA for the CDR3: TGTGCCAGCAGTTTCCGGGACGAGCAGTACTTC. It encodes CASSFRDEQYF.

In this sample, this clonotype turned up a few times. This sequence joins TRBV4-1 and TRBJ1-6; possible D gene TRBD1, 6 bases. Per germline, CDR1 MGHRA and CDR2 YSYEKL. The CDR3 is made up of 14 amino acids. The ends were cut back, 0 bases at V and 8 bases at J, with 8 bases in the middle. The DNA of the CDR3 is TGCGCCAGCAGCCAAGATAGGGGGGATTCACCCCTCCACTTT. It yields the protein CASSQDRGDSPLHF.

This chain links TRBV24-1 with TRBJ2-7; D not certain. Trimming pared 0 bases from V and 1 base from J, leaving 21 bases between. This CDR3 has 19 residues. Germline V lookup: CDR1 KGHDR, CDR2 SFDVKD. CDR3 region: CATSDLQPGTGLWSYEQYV. CDR3 coding DNA: TGTGCCACCAGTGATTTGCAACCCGGAACGGGTCTTTGGTCCTACGAGCAGTACGTC.

The chain joins TRBV24-1 to TRBJ2-1, with D possibly matching TRBD1 (6 bases). Trimming pared 0 bases from V and 5 bases from J, leaving 13 bases between. The CDR3 is made up of 16 amino acids. Per germline, CDR1 KGHDR and CDR2 SFDVKD. The DNA of the CDR3 is TGTGCCACCAGTGATTTGCCCGGACAGACGAACAATGAGCAGTTCTTC. It codes for CATSDLPGQTNNEQFF.

This clonotype was counted between two and nine times. V usage is TRBV19 and J usage is TRBJ2-1; 9 positions match TRBD2. The CDR3 extends over 13 amino acids. With V trimmed by 4 bases and J by 7 bases, 2 bases remained unmatched. Germline V gene sequence: CDR1 LNHDA, CDR2 SQIVND (reference sequence). CDR3 sequence: CASSRGLANEQFF. The CDR3, as DNA: TGTGCCAGTAGTAGGGGACTAGCAAATGAGCAGTTCTTC.

The chain links TRBV5-1 to TRBJ1-1, with 11 nucleotides matching TRBD1. The ends lost 4 bases at V and 7 bases at J; junction bases unmatched: 18. The length of the CDR3 is 18 residues. CDR1 SGHRS and CDR2 YFSETQ come from the germline V gene. The CDR3 loop reads CASSGYTGTGGSLDEAFF. CDR3 nucleotides: TGCGCCAGCAGCGGGTACACCGGGACAGGGGGATCCCTGGATGAAGCTTTCTTT. Together with reference TRBV5-1 and TRBJ1-1, the CDR3 gives the full variable domain: KAGVTQTPRYLIKTRGQQVTLSCSPISGHRSVSWYQQTPGQGLQFLFEYFSETQRNKGNFPGRFSGRQFSNSRSEMNVSTLELGDSALYLCASSGYTGTGGSLDEAFFGQGTRLTVV.

The chain combines TRBV7-2 with TRBJ2-7; no definite D call. V was cut by 1 base and J by 5 bases, with 12 bases left in between. The CDR3 is made up of 14 amino acids. Germline assignment: CDR1 SGHTA and CDR2 FQGNSA. The CDR3 region is CASSLESSIHEQYF. CDR3 nucleotide sequence: TGTGCCAGCAGCTTAGAGTCGAGTATTCACGAGCAGTACTTC.

Comments on this clonotype: One end of the junction fails to match germline, which may point to a read error. V usage is TRBV28 and J usage is TRBJ1-3; D is undetermined. The CDR3 has 13 amino acids. Germline V gene data show CDR1 as MDHEN and CDR2 as SYDVKM. CDR3 sequence (DNA): TGTGCCAGCACCCCTAGGGCTGGAAACAACATATATTTT. It is translated as CASTPRAGNNIYF.

Note on this clonotype: This may come from a read error, since a much larger clone is one base off. The chain links TRBV5-1 to TRBJ2-5; 7 bases match TRBD1. The germline V gene encodes CDR1 SGHRS and CDR2 YFSETQ. The CDR3 consists of 14 residues. Trimming took 5 bases from V and 1 from J; bases not matched to a gene: 5. The CDR3 spells CASRYGDSQETQYF. The DNA for the CDR3 is TGCGCCAGCAGATATGGGGACAGCCAAGAGACCCAGTACTTC.

This clonotype was counted only a few times. V is TRBV7-2 and J is TRBJ2-7; 8 nucleotides match TRBD2. The CDR3 length is 15 residues. In germline, CDR1 is SGHTA, CDR2 FQGNSA. The V and J ends lost 4 bases and 2 bases, in that order; junction bases with no gene match: 7. The CDR3 sequence is CASSYLAGVAYEQYV. The CDR3 nucleotides read TGTGCCAGCAGCTACCTAGCGGGTGTGGCCTACGAGCAGTACGTC.

The chain joins TRBV20-1 to TRBJ2-1; no firm D call. V lost 2 bases, J lost 0 bases, and 11 bases lay in between. CDR3 length: 15 amino acids. Germline V gene data show CDR1 as DFQATT and CDR2 as SNEGSKA (reference sequence). DNA of the CDR3: TGCAGTGCTAGATCCTTACCTAGCTCCTACAATGAGCAGTTCTTC. This encodes CSARSLPSSYNEQFF.

This clonotype has only a few counts. This chain uses TRBV29-1 with TRBJ2-7; D not certain. Trimming stripped 4 bases from V and 2 bases from J, with 9 bases between. Germline CDR1 is SQVTM and CDR2 is ANQGSEA. This CDR3 spans 12 amino acids. The DNA for the CDR3 is TGCAGCGTTGTAAGGGCTCCCTACGAGCAGTACTTC. It is translated as CSVVRAPYEQYF.

This chain connects TRBV7-8 to TRBJ1-3; D perhaps matches TRBD1 (6 bases). Germline loops: CDR1 SGHVS, CDR2 FQNEAQ. The CDR3 runs to 16 residues. Between the trimmed V and J ends, which lost 1 base and 4 bases, there was a span of 14 bases. The CDR3 loop reads CASSLVSGARGNTIYF. CDR3 DNA sequence: TGTGCCAGCAGCTTAGTATCAGGGGCGAGAGGAAACACCATATATTTT. The full variable domain, completed using reference TRBV7-8 and TRBJ1-3, is GAGVSQSPRYKVAKRGQDVALRCDPISGHVSLFWYQQALGQGPEFLTYFQNEAQLDKSGLPSDRFFAERPEGSVSTLKIQRTQQEDSAVYLCASSLVSGARGNTIYFGEGSWLTVV.

With regard to this clonotype: A junction boundary mismatches the germline segment, possibly from a read error. This chain uses TRBV4-3 with TRBJ2-1, with TRBD2 matching over 11 bases. Germline assignment: CDR1 LGHNA and CDR2 YSLEER. The CDR3 totals 17 residues. The CDR3 sequence: CATSQDLIAGGPNEQFF. The CDR3 nucleotides read TGCGCCACCAGCCAAGATCTAATAGCGGGAGGGCCCAATGAGCAGTTCTTC.

This clonotype was picked up a small number of times. The chain employs TRBV20-1 and TRBJ1-5, with D maybe TRBD1 (6 bases). Germline-derived CDR1 and CDR2 are DFQATT and SNEGSKA (reference sequence). V dropped 3 bases and J dropped 1 base, with 13 bases sitting between them. The CDR3 loop spans 15 amino acids. CDR3 amino acids: CSARDSSYSNQPQHF. The CDR3 DNA sequence: TGCAGTGCTAGGGACAGTAGTTACAGCAATCAGCCCCAGCATTTT.